Below, one TCR beta chain is given with its context. This entry belongs to a study of shared T cell receptors in the human thymus. Germline CDR1 LNHDA, CDR2 SQIVND (reference sequence). The CDR3 is made up of 14 amino acids. The V end was cut by 10 bases, the J end by 2 bases, with 16 bases between. Data came from immunoSEQ multiplex PCR; TCRdb stores just in-frame clones and leaves some out. The table has 500,000 to 850,000 clones, about 90% seen once; the top ten hold 0.0094%. These same records also appear under a second study, on human thymus T cells. That source adds: Thymic samples were excised during corrective heart operations. Seemingly biased V and J gene usage marked thymic and blood repertoires.

This chain joins TRBV19 and TRBJ2-3, with a tentative D call TRBD2 (6 bases). Sequencing was carried out using thymocytes. This TCR derives from a boy under three years old with a congenital heart defect. The CDR3 DNA is TGTGCCACGGGACTTGAACATTTCACAGATACGCAGTATTTT. It encodes CATGLEHFTDTQYF.